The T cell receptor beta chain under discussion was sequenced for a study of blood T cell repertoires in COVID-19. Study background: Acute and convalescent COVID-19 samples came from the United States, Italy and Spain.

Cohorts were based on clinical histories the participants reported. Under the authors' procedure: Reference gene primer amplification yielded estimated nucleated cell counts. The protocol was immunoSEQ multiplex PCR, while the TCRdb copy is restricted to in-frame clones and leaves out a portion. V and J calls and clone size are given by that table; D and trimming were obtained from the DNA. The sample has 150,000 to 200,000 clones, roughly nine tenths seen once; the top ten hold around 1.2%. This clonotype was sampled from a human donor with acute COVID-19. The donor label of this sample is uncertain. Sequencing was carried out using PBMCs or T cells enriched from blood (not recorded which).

CDR3 DNA sequence: TGTGCCAGCAGCGTTCGGGCGGGGGCAGGGAATGAGCAGTTCTTC. Translating it yields CASSVRAGAGNEQFF. The chain has TRBV9 and TRBJ2-1; D might be TRBD2 (7 bases). This CDR3 has 15 amino acids. V lost 2 bases and J lost 7, with 16 bases in between. Germline CDR1 SGDLS, CDR2 YYNGEE. The full variable domain, its missing parts supplied by reference TRBV9 and TRBJ2-1, is DSGVTQTPKHLITATGQRVTLRCSPRSGDLSVYWYQQSLDQGLQFLIQYYNGEERAKGNILERFSAQQFPDLHSELNLSSLELGDSALYFCASSVRAGAGNEQFFGPGTRLTVL.